Below, 8 T cell receptor beta chains from the same sample are listed, as sequenced in a study of PD-L1 blockade in urothelial cancer. Measured with immunoSEQ multiplex PCR; TCRdb has only the in-frame clones, and not every one. Here the sample spans 95,000 or so clones, roughly 91% being singletons. Time point described: pretreatment peripheral blood. The material sequenced was PBMCs, taken around atezolizumab (anti-PD-L1) treatment. These receptors came from a man between 60 and 75 years old with urothelial cancer.

The chain uses TRBV18 and TRBJ2-7; D gene ambiguous. Trimming shortened V by 3 bases and J by 6 bases, and 12 bases separated the two germline ends. This CDR3 is built from 13 residues. Germline CDR1 reads KGHSH; CDR2 reads LQKENI. CDR3 residues: CASSPSAQAEQYF. The CDR3 DNA follows: TGTGCCAGCTCACCCTCCGCGCAGGCCGAGCAGTACTTC.

The V gene is TRBV12-5, the J gene TRBJ1-3; D is ambiguous. The CDR3 runs to 13 residues. Germline V gene data show CDR1 as LGHNT and CDR2 as FRNRAP. The V and J ends lost 6 bases and 7 bases respectively, with 13 bases between them. The CDR3 coding sequence is TGTGCTAGTGGCCGGGATCTGGGGAACACCATATATTTT. It yields the protein CASGRDLGNTIYF.

The gene calls are TRBV19 and TRBJ1-2; TRBD1 agrees at 7 bases. Germline CDR1 reads LNHDA; CDR2 reads SQIVND (reference sequence). The CDR3 is 14 residues long. V was pared by 5 bases and J by 7 bases, with 10 bases of the junction left unmatched. This CDR3 is CASSWDSRLSGYTF. The CDR3 DNA reads as TGTGCCAGTAGTTGGGACAGCAGATTAAGTGGCTACACCTTC.

The V and J genes are TRBV25-1 and TRBJ2-3, with 14 positions matching TRBD2. This CDR3 is 18 amino acids long. Germline CDR1 reads MGHDK; CDR2 reads SYGVNS. The V and J ends lost 0 bases and 2 bases, in that order; junction bases with no gene match: 4. CDR3 bases: TGTGCCAGCAGTGAATATGCGACTAGCGGGGGGGTCACAGATACGCAGTATTTT. This sequence encodes CASSEYATSGGVTDTQYF.

A single count supports this clone. V is TRBV6-1 and J is TRBJ1-2; D unresolved. Looked up from germline, CDR1 is MNHNS and CDR2 is SASEGT. The CDR3 consists of 13 residues. V lost 6 bases and J lost 3, with 11 bases in between. CDR3 bases: TGTGCCAGCAGCCCGGGGTATGACTATGGCTACACCTTC. Its protein is CASSPGYDYGYTF.

V is TRBV11-2 and J is TRBJ2-5, with D possibly matching TRBD1 (5 bases). The CDR3 loop spans 15 amino acids. Germline V gene lookup returns CDR1 SGHAT and CDR2 FQNNGV. Trimming took 4 bases from V and 5 from J, leaving 17 bases between them. CDR3 coding DNA: TGTGCCAGCAGCTCCCAGGGTGTGAGCTGGGAGACCCAGTACTTC. Protein product: CASSSQGVSWETQYF.

The V and J genes are TRBV7-9 and TRBJ2-2; TRBD2 matches 8 bases. The CDR3 is 15 amino acids. Germline loops: CDR1 SEHNR, CDR2 FQNEAQ (reference sequence). V was clipped by 3 bases and J by 7 bases; unmatched bases: 7. The CDR3 coding sequence is TGTGCCAGCAGCTTGATAAGCGGGAGAATCGGGGAGCTGTTTTTT. Translating it yields CASSLISGRIGELFF.

The V and J genes are TRBV2 and TRBJ2-5, with 16 bases matching TRBD2. CDR1 and CDR2 (germline): SNHLY, FYNNEI. J lost 4 bases, V lost 6 bases, and 5 bases had no gene match. The CDR3 covers 16 residues. DNA of the CDR3: TGTGCCAGCAGAGGGACTAGCGGGAGGGAAGTAGAGACCCAGTACTTC. Amino acid sequence: CASRGTSGREVETQYF. Using reference TRBV2 and TRBJ2-5 for the parts outside the CDR3, the full variable domain is EPEVTQTPSHQVTQMGQEVILRCVPISNHLYFYWYRQILGQKVEFLVSFYNNEISEKSEIFDDQFSVERPDGSNFTLKIRSTKLEDSAMYFCASRGTSGREVETQYFGPGTRLLVL.